Listed below are T cell receptor beta chains from one sample, sequenced in a study of OX40 agonist ivuxolimab in advanced cancers. Method: immunoSEQ multiplex PCR; TCRdb's copy keeps in-frame clones and lacks some. The sample consists of some 60,000 clones, 90% to 95% of them appearing once. This material consisted of CD4+ or CD8+ T cells sorted from blood, taken in a trial of the OX40 agonist ivuxolimab. The receptor source for this set is an adult with an advanced solid tumor such as melanoma, head and neck, liver or kidney cancer. Each CDR3 is given with its conserved first and last residue. Each record gives: J gene, D gene, clone size, V gene, CDR3 DNA, CDR3 protein. A D gene is named only where the DNA matches it firmly. Clone size is shown for a subset of rows, as once, few, many or a class of expanded clone.

>TRBJ2-1|.|.|TRBV10-3
TGTGCCATCAGAGACGGGGGATCCTACAATGAGCAGTTCTTC
CAIRDGGSYNEQFF
>TRBJ2-1|.|.|TRBV9
TGTGCCAGCAGCGTAGACACTAGTCCCCACAATGAGCAGTTCTTC
CASSVDTSPHNEQFF
>TRBJ2-1|.|.|TRBV28
TGTGCCAGCAGCCTCCGTACGGTCCTTTACAATGAGCAGTTCTTC
CASSLRTVLYNEQFF
>TRBJ1-4|TRBD1|.|TRBV11-2
TGTGCCAGCAGCTTAGACAGGGGGCATGAAAAACTGTTTTTT
CASSLDRGHEKLFF
>TRBJ2-1|TRBD1|.|TRBV27
TGTGCCAGCAGTTTATCGTTAGGGACAGGGGTGGATAATGAGCAGTTCTTC
CASSLSLGTGVDNEQFF
>TRBJ2-1|.|.|TRBV6-6
TGTGCCAGCAGTTTGGGCATCTACAATGAGCAGTTCTTC
CASSLGIYNEQFF
>TRBJ1-3|TRBD1|.|TRBV4-1
TGCGCCAGCAGCCAAGATGGACAGGAACTCTCTGGAAACACCATATATTTT
CASSQDGQELSGNTIYF
>TRBJ1-2|TRBD1|.|TRBV6-5
TGTGCCAGCAGTTACGGGACAGGGAACTATGGCTACACCTTC
CASSYGTGNYGYTF
>TRBJ1-1|TRBD1|.|TRBV6-5
TGTGCCAGCAGTTCACAGGGGGCCTACACTGAAGCTTTCTTT
CASSSQGAYTEAFF
>TRBJ2-3|.|.|TRBV5-4
TGTGCCAGCAGCTTTGGCAGGATCACAGATACGCAGTATTTT
CASSFGRITDTQYF
>TRBJ1-3|.|.|TRBV4-1
TGCGCCAGCAGCCAAGTGGAGGGAGCTGGAAACACCATATATTTT
CASSQVEGAGNTIYF
>TRBJ2-7|.|few|TRBV9
TGTGCCAGCAGCCCCCTGGACTCGCCCCGCTACGAGCAGTACTTC
CASSPLDSPRYEQYF
>TRBJ1-5|TRBD1|.|TRBV28
TGTGCCAGCAGTTCCGGGACAGCAAACTATCAGCCCCAGCATTTT
CASSSGTANYQPQHF
>TRBJ2-2|.|.|TRBV4-1
TGCGCCAGCAGCCCCTCCCCACCCGGGGAGCTGTTTTTT
CASSPSPPGELFF
>TRBJ2-7|.|.|TRBV11-2
TGTGCCAGCAGCTTCGGGACCGGGAGCTCCTACGAGCAGTACTTC
CASSFGTGSSYEQYF